The entry below gives a single TCR beta chain sequence along with its context. Antigen unknown. PCR involved 60 Vbeta and 13 Jbeta primers. Profiled with immunoSEQ multiplex PCR; TCRdb holds only in-frame clones, not every one. Of 160,000 or so clones listed, 81% were seen once; the top ten hold about 12%. The germline gives CDR1 ENHRY, CDR2 SYGVKD. The CDR3 runs to 15 residues. J lost 7 bases, V lost 5 bases, and 10 bases had no gene match. The data were obtained in a study of cytomegalovirus exposure and HLA in healthy donors. Study conclusions and caveats: In an earlier analysis, most TCR beta V segments were productive about 87% or about 30% of the time. V- and J-gene trimming in TCR beta was tied to a missense DCLRE1C variant by an analysis performed later. Several of the most significant clusters appeared linked to common viral pathogens, based on a later analysis.

The sequencing sample was made of PBMCs. The clonotype originates from a woman aged 50 to 65 in good health and CMV-seronegative. V gene TRBV10-3 combines with J gene TRBJ1-2; 10 bases agree with TRBD1. This CDR3 reads CAISFSGTGDRGYTF. CDR3 bases: TGTGCCATCAGTTTCTCCGGGACAGGGGATCGTGGCTACACCTTC.